Listed here are 18 T cell receptor beta chains from one sample, sequenced in a study of T cell responses to AZD1222 COVID-19 vaccine. Generated by immunoSEQ multiplex PCR, the TCRdb table keeps only in-frame clones and is missing some. The sample records approximately 140,000 clones, around four fifths being singletons. The specimen was peripheral blood, collected on day 0 of MenACWY control vaccination. The origin of the receptors is an adult in good health.

This clone was seen just once. The chain is built from TRBV18 and TRBJ2-7, with a tentative D call TRBD1 (5 bases). Germline CDR1 KGHSH, CDR2 LQKENI. CDR3 length equals 14 residues. V was pared by 3 bases and J by 0 bases, with 9 bases between. CDR3: CASSPTADSYEQYF. The CDR3 coding sequence is TGTGCCAGCTCACCGACAGCCGACTCCTACGAGCAGTACTTC.

This clone occurred a few times. This chain links TRBV19 with TRBJ2-4; 7 bases agree with TRBD2. CDR1 is LNHDA, CDR2 SQIVND, per germline (reference sequence). Unmatched junction bases numbered 18, after V lost 8 bases and J lost 8 bases. This CDR3 contains 16 residues. The CDR3 reads CASGGGTTGSWDIQYF. The DNA for the CDR3 is TGTGCCAGTGGGGGGGGAACGACGGGATCTTGGGACATTCAGTACTTC.

The chain combines TRBV5-1 with TRBJ2-3; D perhaps matches TRBD1 (6 bases). CDR3 length: 16 residues. Germline loops: CDR1 SGHRS, CDR2 YFSETQ. Trimming took off 0 bases at V and 1 base at J, with 12 bases between the two ends. The CDR3 DNA reads as TGCGCCAGCAGCTTGGACAGGGCAGGAGGCACAGATACGCAGTATTTT. Translating gives CASSLDRAGGTDTQYF.

The J gene is TRBJ2-5, the V gene TRBV3-1 (or the pseudogene TRBV3-2); D ambiguous. This CDR3 has 16 amino acids. The germline V gene encodes CDR1 LGHDT and CDR2 YNNKEL (reference sequence). V was pared by 1 base and J by 0 bases, with 12 bases between. CDR3 coding DNA: TGTGCCAGCAGCCAAGGGGCAGCCTCGTACCAAGAGACCCAGTACTTC. The encoded protein is CASSQGAASYQETQYF.

The chain recombines TRBV5-4 with TRBJ1-2, with TRBD1 matching 8 bases. The CDR3 loop spans 13 amino acids. After removal of 5 bases from V and 4 bases from J, the junction contained 4 bases not matched to a gene. In germline, CDR1 is SGHNT, CDR2 YYREEE (reference sequence). The CDR3 sequence is CASSPDRAYGYTF. The CDR3 DNA sequence: TGTGCCAGCAGTCCGGACAGGGCCTATGGCTACACCTTC.

This chain links TRBV3-1 (or the pseudogene TRBV3-2) with TRBJ2-7; no definite D call. Germline CDR1 reads LGHDT; CDR2 reads YNNKEL (reference sequence). V lost 1 base and J lost 5, with 6 bases in between. The CDR3 totals 12 residues. CDR3 sequence (DNA): TGTGCCAGCAGCCAAGTCCCTGACGAGCAGTACTTC. This gives the protein CASSQVPDEQYF.

This clone was observed once. The chain employs TRBV29-1 and TRBJ1-2; D perhaps matches TRBD1 (5 bases). CDR1 is SQVTM, CDR2 ANQGSEA, per germline. The CDR3 totals 15 residues. V gave up 5 bases and J gave up 3 bases, with 19 bases separating them. CDR3 sequence reads: CSVKRDGGTDYGYTF. The CDR3, as DNA: TGCAGCGTTAAAAGGGACGGCGGGACTGACTATGGCTACACCTTC.

The V gene is TRBV7-9, the J gene TRBJ1-2, with TRBD1 matching 8 bases. V lost 2 bases to trimming and J lost 5 bases; unmatched junction nucleotides: 7. The CDR3 totals 15 residues. Germline V gene data show CDR1 as SEHNR and CDR2 as FQNEAQ (reference sequence). The CDR3 DNA is TGTGCCAGCAGCTTACTCGGACAGGGTTGGTATGGCTACACCTTC. Protein: CASSLLGQGWYGYTF.

The chain carries TRBV18 and TRBJ2-7; the D gene could be TRBD1 or TRBD2 (5 bases each). This CDR3 has 12 residues. CDR1 KGHSH and CDR2 LQKENI come from the germline V gene. The ends were cut back, 4 bases at V and 10 bases at J, with 14 bases in the middle. The CDR3 sequence: CASSQQGAEQYV. The CDR3, as DNA: TGTGCCAGCTCACAGCAGGGAGCGGAACAGTACGTC.

The V gene is TRBV19, the J gene TRBJ1-1; the D gene is possibly TRBD1 (5 bases). V dropped 10 bases and J dropped 3 bases, with 12 bases sitting between them. Germline CDR1 LNHDA, CDR2 SQIVND (reference sequence). The length of the CDR3 is 12 residues. CDR3 residues: CAIRWGDTEAFF. The CDR3 nucleotides are TGTGCCATCCGCTGGGGGGACACTGAAGCTTTCTTT.

V and J are TRBV6-1 and TRBJ1-4, with 7 positions matching TRBD1. The V and J ends lost 0 bases and 6 bases, in that order; junction bases with no gene match: 10. The CDR3 has 17 amino acids. Germline V CDR1 and CDR2: MNHNS, SASEGT. CDR3 in amino acids: CASSEAGRGPGHEKLFF. In DNA, the CDR3 is TGTGCCAGCAGTGAAGCGGGGAGGGGGCCTGGTCATGAAAAACTGTTTTTT.

As concerns this clone: One end of the junction fails to match germline, which may point to a read error. The J gene is TRBJ2-2, the V gene TRBV5-1; D remains ambiguous. The CDR3 extends over 14 amino acids. CDR1 SGHRS and CDR2 YFSETQ come from the germline V gene. CDR3 coding DNA: TGCGCCAGCAGCAACAGCGTTAACACCGAGGAGCTGTTTTTT. This translates into CASSNSVNTEELFF. Together with reference TRBV5-1 and TRBJ2-2, the CDR3 gives the full variable domain: KAGVTQTPRYLIKTRGQQVTLSCSPISGHRSVSWYQQTPGQGLQFLFEYFSETQRNKGNFPGRFSGRQFSNSRSEMNVSTLELGDSALYLCASSNSVNTEELFFGEGSRLTVL.

Only a few counts were recorded for this clone. The chain is built from TRBV11-2 and TRBJ2-2; no firm D call. This CDR3 has 12 amino acids. Germline V gene data show CDR1 as SGHAT and CDR2 as FQNNGV. Trimming left V 3 bases short and J 2 bases short, with 1 base between. The chain's CDR3 is CASSFNTGELFF. CDR3 sequence (DNA): TGTGCCAGCAGCTTTAACACCGGGGAGCTGTTTTTT. The whole variable domain, remainder taken from reference TRBV11-2 and TRBJ2-2, is EAGVAQSPRYKIIEKRQSVAFWCNPISGHATLYWYQQILGQGPKLLIQFQNNGVVDDSQLPKDRFSAERLKGVDSTLKIQPAKLEDSAVYLCASSFNTGELFFGEGSRLTVL.

The genes are TRBV6-5 and TRBJ1-4, with D unclear. V dropped 0 bases and J dropped 8 bases, with 13 bases sitting between them. Germline loops: CDR1 MNHEY, CDR2 SVGAGI. This CDR3 is built from 15 residues. The CDR3 loop reads CASSYSPGGGEKLFF. CDR3 nucleotides: TGTGCCAGCAGTTACTCCCCCGGCGGTGGGGAAAAACTGTTTTTT.

The V and J genes are TRBV12-3 or TRBV12-4 and TRBJ2-1; D could derive from TRBD1 or TRBD2 (5 bases each). V gave up 3 bases and J gave up 9 bases, with 9 bases separating them. The CDR3 has 12 amino acids. CDR3 sequence (DNA): TGTGCCAGCAGTTTGGTTGGGGGTGAGCAGTTCTTC. Translated, it gives CASSLVGGEQFF.

This chain links TRBV10-3 with TRBJ2-6; 7 bases align to TRBD1. Germline CDR1 reads ENHRY; CDR2 reads SYGVKD. The CDR3 extends over 18 amino acids. V shed 0 bases, J shed 2 bases, and the junction held 7 bases outside the gene matches. The CDR3 nucleotides read TGTGCCATCAGTGAGTCCCCTTTAGGGGGCGCTGGGGCCAACGTCCTGACTTTC. It encodes CAISESPLGGAGANVLTF.

The chain uses TRBV30 and TRBJ1-3; D gene ambiguous. Looked up from germline, CDR1 is GTSNPN and CDR2 is SVGIG (reference sequence). V lost 3 bases to trimming and J lost 4 bases, with 10 bases between them. The CDR3 totals 13 residues. CDR3 residues: CAWSSTGGNTIYF. CDR3 sequence (DNA): TGTGCCTGGAGCAGCACGGGGGGAAACACCATATATTTT.

The chain recombines TRBV11-2 with TRBJ2-2; 8 bases map to TRBD1. CDR1 SGHAT and CDR2 FQNNGV come from the germline V gene. CDR3 length: 15 amino acids. J gave up 1 base and V 6 bases, and 4 bases lay outside the gene matches. The CDR3 region is CASRLDRGNTGELFF. The CDR3 DNA reads TGTGCCAGCAGGCTCGACAGGGGGAACACCGGGGAGCTGTTTTTT.